The rows below give T cell receptor beta chains drawn from one sample of a study of regulatory T cells in long-lasting Graves disease. Each CDR3 protein gets one entry after TCRdb re-called the multiplex PCR reads with MiXCR. Of around 470,000 distinct CDR3 sequences listed, 13% to 15% are singletons. This sample was also put to use in a study of T cells in Graves' hyperthyroidism and ophthalmopathy.

The sequencing here drew on peripheral blood mononuclear cells (PBMCs), taken at new diagnosis, from a patient treated with antithyroid drugs. The receptors here all came from a woman aged 45-59 years with Graves disease. Both conserved end residues are part of each CDR3. Each record gives: V gene, J gene, CDR3 protein.

TRBV28,TRBJ1-1,CASGQTTTNTEAFF
TRBV11-2,TRBJ1-1,CASQTGGNTEAFF
TRBV28,TRBJ1-4,CASSVPGEGSEKLFF
TRBV28,TRBJ2-7,CASSHPSDHYEQYF
TRBV19,TRBJ1-1,CASSIDGRLNTEAFF
TRBV19,TRBJ2-1,CASSTGLGFPNEQFF
TRBV19,TRBJ2-2,CASSALAGALTGELFF
TRBV4-1,TRBJ2-1,CASSPGLAGETYNEQFF
TRBV6-2/TRBV6-3,TRBJ2-3,CASSEFQGTDTQYF
TRBV18,TRBJ1-4,CASSPRTDNEKLFF
TRBV5-8,TRBJ2-7,CASRPAGAHEQYF
TRBV5-1,TRBJ1-2,CASSLGTVHGYTF
TRBV13,TRBJ2-1,CASSVRDRRNEQFF
TRBV30,TRBJ2-1,CAWGLADYNEQFF
TRBV20-1,TRBJ1-6,CSAPDRSSYNSPLHF
TRBV27,TRBJ2-1,CASSPKTRRREQFF
TRBV12-3/TRBV12-4,TRBJ2-7,CASSLMQVNEQYF
TRBV12-5,TRBJ2-5,CASGHDRGETQYF
TRBV27,TRBJ1-5,CASSLMGNQPQHF
TRBV9,TRBJ1-3,CASSTTGSSGNTIYF
TRBV6-1,TRBJ2-2,CASTSGSFTGELFF
TRBV2,TRBJ2-7,CASSEGQGSYEQYF
TRBV12-3/TRBV12-4,TRBJ1-1,CASSGTGTVNTEAFF
TRBV6-2/TRBV6-3,TRBJ2-5,CASSLTSVQETQYF